The 29 T cell receptor beta chains in this list originate from one sample, sequenced in a study of T-cell reconstitution after alpha-beta-depleted transplantation in children. The library targeted TCRbeta and was prepared with unique molecular identifiers. Each CDR3 protein gets one entry after TCRdb re-called the PCR reads with MiXCR. The table includes about 540,000 distinct CDR3 sequences, about 18% detected once. This material consisted of PBMCs from the stem cell graft donor, taken from the stem cell graft. The origin of the receptors is a human donor who donated a stem cell graft to a child with acute lymphoblastic leukemia.

In its sample, this clonotype was seen a few times. The chain joins TRBV5-1 to TRBJ2-1; D unresolved. This CDR3 has 12 amino acids. V lost 5 bases, J lost 9 bases, and 12 bases lay in between. CDR1 is SGHRS and CDR2 is YFSETQ in the germline V gene. This CDR3 is CASRDSGGEQFF. DNA of the CDR3: TGCGCCAGCAGGGATAGTGGTGGTGAGCAGTTCTTC.

This rearrangement joins TRBV20-1 to TRBJ2-1; TRBD2 matches at 12 bases. Germline V lookup: CDR1 DFQATT, CDR2 SNEGSKA (reference sequence). The CDR3 has 14 amino acids. V was pared by 1 base and J by 8 bases, with 3 bases of the junction left unmatched. CDR3: CSARVGLAGHEQFF. The CDR3 region has the DNA TGCAGTGCTAGAGTGGGACTAGCGGGCCATGAGCAGTTCTTC.

This clonotype was detected only a few times. The rearrangement links TRBV15 to TRBJ2-7; D tentatively reads TRBD1 or TRBD2 (5 bases each). V was clipped by 8 bases and J by 2 bases, with 13 bases between them. The germline V gene encodes CDR1 LNHNV and CDR2 YYDKDF (reference sequence). The CDR3 is made up of 13 amino acids. The CDR3 loop reads CATSRGRPYEQYF. As DNA, the CDR3 is TGTGCCACCTCTCGGGGACGTCCCTACGAGCAGTACTTC.

This clonotype has more than one count but fewer than ten. This chain joins TRBV7-8 and TRBJ2-3; 11 bases match TRBD1. This CDR3 spans 18 amino acids. The J segment lost 0 bases and the V segment lost 3 bases, leaving 8 bases of the junction unmatched. Per the germline V gene, CDR1 is SGHVS and CDR2 is FQNEAQ. The CDR3 DNA reads TGTGCCAGCAGCTTCCATCGGGACAGGGGGGTCAGCACAGATACGCAGTATTTT. Encoded protein: CASSFHRDRGVSTDTQYF.

The chain joins TRBV7-6 to TRBJ2-2, with 8 bases identical to TRBD1. There are 16 residues in the CDR3. Trimming cost V 2 bases and J 1 base; bases outside gene matches: 3. Per the germline V gene, CDR1 is SGHVS and CDR2 is FNYEAQ. Here the CDR3 reads CASSLNTGGNTGELFF. The CDR3 nucleotides are TGTGCCAGCAGCTTAAATACAGGGGGGAACACCGGGGAGCTGTTTTTT.

This clonotype was seen more than once but under ten times. The chain couples TRBV12-3 or TRBV12-4 to TRBJ2-7, with 7 bases matching TRBD1. This CDR3 spans 13 amino acids. J gave up 5 bases and V 3 bases, and 4 bases lay outside the gene matches. CDR3 protein: CASSFGQGDEQYF. CDR3 in DNA: TGTGCCAGCAGTTTCGGTCAGGGGGACGAGCAGTACTTC.

This clonotype was recorded a few times. J is TRBJ2-1 and V is TRBV5-1; D gene uncertain. The CDR3 is made up of 14 amino acids. CDR1 and CDR2 (germline): SGHRS, YFSETQ. The V gene lost 4 bases and the J gene lost 3 bases, with 11 bases spanning the gap. CDR3 DNA sequence: TGCGCCAGCAGCACGGTTCTAAGCTACAATGAGCAGTTCTTC. The encoded protein is CASSTVLSYNEQFF.

There are a few counts of this clonotype. The rearrangement uses TRBV5-1 and TRBJ2-7; D might be TRBD2 (5 bases). This CDR3 is built from 11 residues. V was pared by 5 bases and J by 5 bases, with 8 bases between. CDR1 and CDR2 from the germline V gene are SGHRS and YFSETQ. CDR3 nucleotide sequence: TGCGCCAGCAGATTCGGGGACGAGCAGTACTTC. Translating it yields CASRFGDEQYF.

The rearrangement uses TRBV27 and TRBJ2-3; 8 bases align to TRBD1. This CDR3 contains 16 residues. Germline CDR1 reads MNHEY; CDR2 reads SMNVEV (reference sequence). V shed 5 bases, J shed 1 base, and the junction held 8 bases outside the gene matches. The CDR3 nucleotides are TGTGCCAGCAGTGGAATGGTGACAGGGGGCACAGATACGCAGTATTTT. This encodes CASSGMVTGGTDTQYF.

In this sample, this clonotype turned up a few times. J is TRBJ1-1 and V is TRBV6-1; D may be TRBD1 (5 bases). The CDR3 is 15 amino acids. The V gene's germline CDR1 is MNHNS and CDR2 SASEGT. V was shortened by 6 bases and J by 1 base, with 15 bases between the two germline ends. The CDR3 is CASSDGGAENTEAFF. The CDR3 DNA reads as TGTGCCAGCAGCGACGGTGGGGCAGAGAACACTGAAGCTTTCTTT.

With regard to this clonotype: Germline is not matched at one junction end, which may reflect a read error. V gene TRBV7-7 combines with J gene TRBJ2-1; D perhaps matches TRBD2 (6 bases). This CDR3 comprises 15 residues. The germline CDR1 and CDR2 sequences are SSHAT and FNYEAQ (reference sequence). The CDR3 here is CASRLAAGTHNEQFF. CDR3 in DNA: TGTGCCAGCAGGTTAGCGGCCGGGACCCACAATGAGCAGTTCTTC.

There are a few counts of this clonotype. Here the CDR3 reads CSVAPAAGFPSLFF. CDR3 DNA sequence: TGCAGCGTGGCCCCGGCGGCGGGGTTCCCCAGCTTGTTCTTC. The J gene is TRBJ2-1, the V gene TRBV29-1, with D perhaps TRBD2 (6 bases). Germline V lookup: CDR1 SQVTM, CDR2 ANQGSEA. The ends were cut back, 6 bases at V and 15 bases at J, with 27 bases in the middle. This CDR3 is built from 14 residues.

This clonotype was counted only a few times. V gene TRBV12-3 or TRBV12-4 combines with J gene TRBJ1-1; a possible D gene is TRBD1 (5 bases). V was cut by 2 bases and J by 5 bases, with 15 bases left in between. CDR3 length: 15 amino acids. The CDR3 bases are TGTGCCAGCAGTTTATACCAGGGCCAAGGGACTGAAGCTTTCTTT. This gives the protein CASSLYQGQGTEAFF.

Here the CDR3 DNA reads TGTGCCAGCAGCTTAGATAGGACTCCGAATGAGCAGTTCTTC. This encodes CASSLDRTPNEQFF. V and J are TRBV7-9 and TRBJ2-1; a weak D match, TRBD2 (5 bases). This CDR3 spans 14 amino acids. Germline lookup yields CDR1 SEHNR and CDR2 FQNEAQ (reference sequence). Trimming took 1 base from V and 7 from J, leaving 11 bases between them.

The sample holds a few counts of this clonotype. The V call is TRBV25-1, the J call TRBJ1-2; TRBD1 might be the D (5 bases). V was shortened by 6 bases and J by 5 bases, with 16 bases between the two germline ends. The CDR3 has 14 amino acids. CDR1 is MGHDK and CDR2 is SYGVNS in the germline V gene. The chain's CDR3 is CASSVGPLTYGYTF. DNA for the CDR3: TGTGCCAGCAGCGTGGGACCTTTAACGTATGGCTACACCTTC.

The rearrangement links TRBV20-1 to TRBJ2-1; 12 bases line up with TRBD1. J lost 6 bases, V lost 6 bases, and 12 bases had no gene match. The CDR3 has 16 amino acids. Germline assignment: CDR1 DFQATT and CDR2 SNEGSKA (reference sequence). The CDR3 here is CSAAGTGGGGGNEQFF. CDR3 DNA: TGCAGTGCGGCCGGGACAGGGGGCGGCGGCGGCAATGAGCAGTTCTTC.

The chain couples TRBV20-1 to TRBJ2-1; 8 nucleotides agree with TRBD1. Unmatched junction bases numbered 6, after V lost 5 bases and J lost 3 bases. This CDR3 has 14 residues. Germline CDR1 and CDR2: DFQATT and SNEGSKA (reference sequence). The CDR3: CSAPDRGDYNEQFF. The CDR3 nucleotides read TGCAGTGCTCCCGACAGGGGCGACTACAATGAGCAGTTCTTC.

The V call is TRBV5-1, the J call TRBJ2-1; 13 bases map to TRBD2. V lost 4 bases and J lost 7; bases outside the gene matches: 8. Germline assignment: CDR1 SGHRS and CDR2 YFSETQ. This CDR3 region has 16 residues. The CDR3 DNA reads as TGCGCCAGCAGCCCCGGAGGGACTAGCGGGAATAATGAGCAGTTCTTC. This codes for CASSPGGTSGNNEQFF.

This clonotype showed up just a few times. V gene TRBV27 combines with J gene TRBJ2-2; perhaps TRBD2 as D (6 bases). Germline V gene lookup returns CDR1 MNHEY and CDR2 SMNVEV (reference sequence). This CDR3 comprises 16 residues. V was trimmed by 1 base and J by 0 bases, leaving 9 bases between them. CDR3 nucleotide sequence: TGTGCCAGCAGTTTATATAGCGGCGCGAACACCGGGGAGCTGTTTTTT. Its translation: CASSLYSGANTGELFF.

The chain links TRBV20-1 to TRBJ2-7; 7 bases are shared with TRBD1. The CDR3 runs 14 residues. V lost 0 bases and J lost 4; bases outside the gene matches: 6. The germline gives CDR1 DFQATT, CDR2 SNEGSKA (reference sequence). The CDR3 DNA follows: TGCAGTGCTAGAGACCGGGACAGACTTTACGAGCAGTACTTC. Its protein product is CSARDRDRLYEQYF.

The rearrangement links TRBV7-6 to TRBJ2-1; 7 nucleotides align to TRBD2. In germline, CDR1 is SGHVS, CDR2 FNYEAQ. The CDR3 runs 15 residues. Trimming removed 3 bases from V and 4 bases from J; junction bases left unmatched: 6. CDR3 loop: CASSFVAGAYNEQFF. CDR3 nucleotides: TGTGCCAGCAGCTTTGTAGCGGGCGCATACAATGAGCAGTTCTTC.

V usage is TRBV5-1 and J usage is TRBJ2-1; D possibly corresponds to TRBD1 (6 bases). This CDR3 is built from 15 residues. V was cut by 3 bases and J by 6 bases, with 16 bases left in between. The germline V gene encodes CDR1 SGHRS and CDR2 YFSETQ. CDR3 sequence reads: CASSSKRGGINEQFF. The CDR3 nucleotides read TGCGCCAGCAGCTCCAAAAGAGGGGGAATCAATGAGCAGTTCTTC.

The genes are TRBV5-6 and TRBJ2-1, with 8 nucleotides matching TRBD1. The CDR3 covers 15 residues. Germline CDR1 reads SGHDT; CDR2 reads YYEEEE. The junction had 6 bases not matched to a gene; V was cut back by 4 bases and J by 3 bases. The CDR3 loop reads CASSEDRAHYNEQFF. The CDR3 nucleotides are TGTGCCAGCAGCGAGGACAGGGCTCACTACAATGAGCAGTTCTTC.

This clonotype was counted only a few times. This chain connects TRBV7-8 to TRBJ2-5; no definite D call. In germline, CDR1 is SGHVS, CDR2 FQNEAQ. Trimming removed 5 bases from V and 5 bases from J, with 12 bases in between. The CDR3 extends over 13 amino acids. CDR3 nucleotides: TGTGCCAGCAGCCCACCCCCCCAGGAGACCCAGTACTTC. Translating it yields CASSPPPQETQYF.

This rearrangement joins TRBV28 to TRBJ2-5; D may be TRBD1 (6 bases). Germline V gives CDR1 MDHEN, CDR2 SYDVKM. The CDR3 length is 16 residues. V lost 3 bases and J 5 bases, leaving 19 bases between the germline ends. The CDR3 spells CASSLSSRVRGETQYF. The CDR3 nucleotides are TGTGCCAGCAGTTTGTCTAGCCGCGTAAGGGGGGAGACCCAGTACTTC.

This clonotype was found a few times. This sequence joins TRBV5-1 and TRBJ1-2; unclear D gene. This CDR3 contains 18 residues. Germline V gene lookup returns CDR1 SGHRS and CDR2 YFSETQ. V shed 4 bases and J shed 3 bases, with 25 bases lying between them. The CDR3: CASSPGRALHPNDYGYTF. The CDR3 DNA sequence: TGCGCCAGCAGCCCCGGGAGGGCCCTCCACCCCAACGACTATGGCTACACCTTC. The complete variable domain, with remaining parts taken from reference TRBV5-1 and TRBJ1-2, reads KAGVTQTPRYLIKTRGQQVTLSCSPISGHRSVSWYQQTPGQGLQFLFEYFSETQRNKGNFPGRFSGRQFSNSRSEMNVSTLELGDSALYLCASSPGRALHPNDYGYTFGSGTRLTVV.

This clonotype was picked up a small number of times. The chain employs TRBV5-1 and TRBJ1-3; D gene ambiguous. The CDR3 has 14 amino acids. The germline V gene encodes CDR1 SGHRS and CDR2 YFSETQ. Between the trimmed V and J ends, which lost 5 bases and 0 bases, there was a span of 9 bases. CDR3 residues: CASRWLGSGNTIYF. As DNA, the CDR3 is TGCGCCAGCAGGTGGCTAGGCTCTGGAAACACCATATATTTT.

This sequence joins TRBV10-3 and TRBJ1-2, with 9 bases that match TRBD1. V dropped 4 bases and J dropped 5; count of bases not matched to a gene: 5. The germline V gene has CDR1 ENHRY and CDR2 SYGVKD. The CDR3 length is 14 residues. CDR3 sequence reads: CAISGTGELYGYTF. The DNA of the CDR3 is TGTGCCATCAGTGGGACAGGGGAACTATATGGCTACACCTTC.

This chain links TRBV6-5 with TRBJ2-6; 7 nucleotides agree with TRBD1. Looked up from germline, CDR1 is MNHEY and CDR2 is SVGAGI. The CDR3 is made up of 18 amino acids. Trimming at V came to 2 bases and at J to 0 bases, leaving 7 bases not matched to a gene. The CDR3 protein is CASSYMTGMSSGANVLTF. Written as DNA, the CDR3 is TGTGCCAGCAGTTACATGACAGGGATGTCCTCTGGGGCCAACGTCCTGACTTTC.